This TCR beta chain was captured by sequencing in a study of cytomegalovirus exposure and HLA in healthy donors. The CDR3 sequence is 15 residues long. From germline, CDR1 is SGHRS and CDR2 YFSETQ. The trim removed 0 bases at V and 6 bases at J, leaving 5 bases unmatched. Produced via immunoSEQ multiplex PCR; TCRdb's table is partial and in-frame only. The sample holds fewer than 150,000 clones, around 88% seen once. Sequencing input: PBMCs. This receptor was identified in a man between 18 and 35 years old in good health and CMV-seronegative. V usage is TRBV5-1 and J usage is TRBJ2-1, with TRBD2 matching 8 bases. CDR3 amino acids: CASSLGLAGINEQFF. The CDR3 nucleotides read TGCGCCAGCAGCTTGGGTCTAGCGGGTATCAATGAGCAGTTCTTC.